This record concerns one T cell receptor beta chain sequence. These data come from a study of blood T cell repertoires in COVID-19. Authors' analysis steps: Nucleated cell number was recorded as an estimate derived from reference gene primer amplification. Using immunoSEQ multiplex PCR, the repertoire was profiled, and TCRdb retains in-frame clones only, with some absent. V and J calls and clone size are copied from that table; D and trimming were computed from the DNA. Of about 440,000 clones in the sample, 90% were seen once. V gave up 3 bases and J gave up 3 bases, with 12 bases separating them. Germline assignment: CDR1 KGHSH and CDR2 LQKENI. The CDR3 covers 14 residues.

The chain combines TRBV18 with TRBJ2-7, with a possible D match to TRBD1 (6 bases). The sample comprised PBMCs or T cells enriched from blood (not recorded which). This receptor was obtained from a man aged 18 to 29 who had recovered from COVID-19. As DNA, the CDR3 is TGTGCCAGCTCACCCGCAACAGGGAACTACGAGCAGTACTTC. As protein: CASSPATGNYEQYF.